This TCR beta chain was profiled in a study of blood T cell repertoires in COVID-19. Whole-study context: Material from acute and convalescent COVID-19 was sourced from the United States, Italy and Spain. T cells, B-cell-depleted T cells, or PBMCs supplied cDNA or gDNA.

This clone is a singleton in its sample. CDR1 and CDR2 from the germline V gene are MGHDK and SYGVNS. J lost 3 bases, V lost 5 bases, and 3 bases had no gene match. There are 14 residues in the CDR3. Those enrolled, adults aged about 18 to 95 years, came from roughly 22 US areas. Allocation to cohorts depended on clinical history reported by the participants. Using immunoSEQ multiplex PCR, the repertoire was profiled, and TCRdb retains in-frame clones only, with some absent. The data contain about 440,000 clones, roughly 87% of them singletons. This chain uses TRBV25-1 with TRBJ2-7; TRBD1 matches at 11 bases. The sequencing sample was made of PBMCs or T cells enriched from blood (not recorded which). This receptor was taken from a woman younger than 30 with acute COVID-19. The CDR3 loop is CASSFGTGGYEQYF. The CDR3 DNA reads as TGTGCCAGCAGTTTTGGGACAGGGGGCTACGAGCAGTACTTC.